This T cell receptor beta chain is drawn from a study of Tregs in tolerant kidney transplant recipients. The germline V and J ends were trimmed by 1 base and 1 base, with 7 bases remaining between them. The CDR3 has 14 residues. CDR1 is SEHNR and CDR2 is FQNEAQ in the germline V gene (reference sequence). A few counts support this clone. Sequencing used immunoSEQ multiplex PCR; TCRdb keeps in-frame clones, though not all of them. The table records 95,000 to 120,000 clones, 90% of them present only once. This sequence originates from a human donor who received a combined kidney and bone marrow transplant. The chain links TRBV7-9 to TRBJ1-2; D unresolved. Sequenced here: CD4+ T cells from blood, sampled before the transplant. CDR3 sequence (DNA): TGTGCCAGCAGCTTAGATCCCGTTAACTATGGCTACACCTTC. Translating gives CASSLDPVNYGYTF.